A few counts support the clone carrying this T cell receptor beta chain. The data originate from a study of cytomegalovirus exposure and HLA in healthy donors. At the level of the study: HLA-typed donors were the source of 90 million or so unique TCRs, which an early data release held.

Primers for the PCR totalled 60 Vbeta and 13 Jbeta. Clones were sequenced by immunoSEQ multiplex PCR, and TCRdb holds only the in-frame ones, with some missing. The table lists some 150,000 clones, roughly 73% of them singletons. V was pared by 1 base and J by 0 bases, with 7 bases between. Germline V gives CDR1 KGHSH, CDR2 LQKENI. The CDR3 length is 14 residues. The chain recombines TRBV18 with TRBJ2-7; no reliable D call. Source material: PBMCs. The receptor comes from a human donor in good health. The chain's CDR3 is CASSPRLSSYEQYF. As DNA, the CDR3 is TGTGCCAGCTCACCACGTTTGAGCTCCTACGAGCAGTACTTC.